These T cell receptor beta chains were read from a single sample in a study of CD8+ T cells in alopecia areata. Method: immunoSEQ multiplex PCR; TCRdb's copy keeps in-frame clones and lacks some. Of around 98,000 clones listed, nearly 45% are singletons. Material for sequencing was CD4+ T cells sorted from blood. The receptors were sampled from a human donor with alopecia areata. Each CDR3 is given with its conserved first and last residue. The order of the fields is clone size, V gene, D gene, J gene, CDR3 protein, CDR3 DNA. A D gene is named only where the DNA matches it firmly. Not every row has a clone size; where given, it reads once, few, many or a size class.

abundance: few; v_gene: TRBV9; d_gene: .; j_gene: TRBJ2-1; CDR3aa: CASSVRPDAADEQFF; CDR3nt: TGTGCCAGCAGCGTAAGGCCCGACGCAGCAGATGAGCAGTTCTTC
abundance: few; v_gene: TRBV6-5; d_gene: TRBD1; j_gene: TRBJ1-1; CDR3aa: CASSPQGGRTEAFF; CDR3nt: TGTGCCAGCAGTCCACAGGGGGGTCGGACTGAAGCTTTCTTT
abundance: .; v_gene: TRBV30; d_gene: TRBD1; j_gene: TRBJ1-2; CDR3aa: CAWRLTGTYGYTF; CDR3nt: TGTGCCTGGAGATTGACAGGGACCTATGGCTACACCTTC
abundance: .; v_gene: TRBV30; d_gene: .; j_gene: TRBJ1-5; CDR3aa: CAWGRTSGINPQHF; CDR3nt: TGTGCCTGGGGGAGGACATCGGGAATCAATCCCCAGCATTTT
abundance: few; v_gene: TRBV30; d_gene: .; j_gene: TRBJ1-1; CDR3aa: CAWRGIGGGEAFF; CDR3nt: TGTGCCTGGAGAGGCATAGGGGGTGGGGAAGCTTTCTTT
abundance: few; v_gene: TRBV7-2; d_gene: .; j_gene: TRBJ2-3; CDR3aa: CASSLGHSTDTQYF; CDR3nt: TGTGCCAGCAGCCTGGGACACAGCACAGATACGCAGTATTTT
abundance: few; v_gene: TRBV29-1; d_gene: .; j_gene: TRBJ1-1; CDR3aa: CSVGFGWNTEAFF; CDR3nt: TGCAGCGTTGGTTTCGGCTGGAACACTGAAGCTTTCTTT
abundance: .; v_gene: TRBV2; d_gene: TRBD2; j_gene: TRBJ2-5; CDR3aa: CASSPPGLAEETQYF; CDR3nt: TGTGCCAGCAGTCCCCCGGGACTAGCGGAAGAGACCCAGTACTTC
abundance: .; v_gene: TRBV27; d_gene: .; j_gene: TRBJ1-2; CDR3aa: CASSPLTNYGYTF; CDR3nt: TGTGCCAGTTCGCCCCTAACTAACTATGGCTACACCTTC
abundance: .; v_gene: TRBV29-1; d_gene: .; j_gene: TRBJ1-2; CDR3aa: CSVDMGGF; CDR3nt: TGCAGCGTTGATATGGGGGGCTTC
abundance: .; v_gene: TRBV7-2; d_gene: .; j_gene: TRBJ2-3; CDR3aa: CASSFKGTQYF; CDR3nt: TGTGCCAGCAGCTTCAAGGGTACGCAGTATTTT
abundance: .; v_gene: TRBV5-1; d_gene: TRBD1; j_gene: TRBJ1-4; CDR3aa: CASSLGQNEKLFF; CDR3nt: TGCGCCAGCAGCCTGGGACAGAACGAAAAACTGTTTTTT
abundance: .; v_gene: TRBV7-9; d_gene: TRBD2; j_gene: TRBJ2-6; CDR3aa: CASSRGGSGGANVLTF; CDR3nt: TGTGCCAGCAGCCGCGGCGGGAGTGGTGGGGCCAACGTCCTGACTTTC
abundance: .; v_gene: TRBV9; d_gene: TRBD1; j_gene: TRBJ2-3; CDR3aa: CASSVVGQRTDTQYF; CDR3nt: TGTGCCAGCAGCGTAGTGGGACAGCGCACAGATACGCAGTATTTT
abundance: few; v_gene: TRBV2; d_gene: TRBD1; j_gene: TRBJ1-1; CDR3aa: CASRPLTGENTEAFF; CDR3nt: TGTGCCAGCAGACCATTGACAGGGGAGAACACTGAAGCTTTCTTT
abundance: few; v_gene: TRBV28; d_gene: .; j_gene: TRBJ2-7; CDR3aa: CASRNVQGVWYF; CDR3nt: TGTGCCAGCAGGAACGTACAGGGTGTTTGGTACTTC
abundance: once; v_gene: TRBV30; d_gene: .; j_gene: TRBJ2-2; CDR3aa: CAWSVGKNTGELFF; CDR3nt: TGTGCCTGGAGTGTAGGCAAGAACACCGGGGAGCTGTTTTTT
abundance: few; v_gene: TRBV7-9; d_gene: .; j_gene: TRBJ1-2; CDR3aa: CASVQGENGYTF; CDR3nt: TGTGCCAGCGTCCAAGGGGAAAACGGCTACACCTTC
abundance: .; v_gene: TRBV29-1; d_gene: .; j_gene: TRBJ2-7; CDR3aa: CSVVRQDTPAYEQYF; CDR3nt: TGCAGCGTTGTGAGACAGGACACTCCTGCCTACGAGCAGTACTTC
abundance: few; v_gene: TRBV29-1; d_gene: .; j_gene: TRBJ1-6; CDR3aa: CSDRNLGGSPLHF; CDR3nt: TGCAGCGACAGGAACCTGGGCGGTTCACCCCTCCACTTT
abundance: few; v_gene: TRBV5-1; d_gene: .; j_gene: TRBJ2-1; CDR3aa: CASSLAGEYNEQFF; CDR3nt: TGCGCCAGCAGCTTGGCGGGAGAATACAATGAGCAGTTCTTC
abundance: .; v_gene: TRBV7-2; d_gene: TRBD2; j_gene: TRBJ2-5; CDR3aa: CASSSGLAPETQYF; CDR3nt: TGTGCCAGCAGCTCTGGACTAGCGCCAGAGACCCAGTACTTC
abundance: .; v_gene: TRBV7-8; d_gene: .; j_gene: TRBJ1-5; CDR3aa: CASSLGLQTYSNQPQHF; CDR3nt: TGTGCCAGCAGCTTAGGTCTTCAGACTTATAGCAATCAGCCCCAGCATTTT
abundance: few; v_gene: TRBV15; d_gene: TRBD2; j_gene: TRBJ2-6; CDR3aa: CATSDGTSGVPSGANVLTF; CDR3nt: TGTGCCACCAGCGACGGGACTAGCGGGGTGCCCTCTGGGGCCAACGTCCTGACTTTC
abundance: .; v_gene: TRBV11-2; d_gene: TRBD2; j_gene: TRBJ2-1; CDR3aa: CASSEKALAGVGEQFF; CDR3nt: TGTGCCAGCAGCGAAAAGGCCCTAGCGGGAGTGGGTGAGCAGTTCTTC
abundance: .; v_gene: TRBV30; d_gene: TRBD2; j_gene: TRBJ2-1; CDR3aa: CAWNSGTSGSGEQFF; CDR3nt: TGTGCCTGGAATTCCGGGACTAGCGGGAGTGGTGAGCAGTTCTTC
abundance: few; v_gene: TRBV29-1; d_gene: .; j_gene: TRBJ1-1; CDR3aa: CSVAGTATEAFF; CDR3nt: TGCAGCGTTGCGGGTACTGCCACTGAAGCTTTCTTT
abundance: .; v_gene: TRBV28; d_gene: .; j_gene: TRBJ2-5; CDR3aa: CASRGFYWTQYF; CDR3nt: TGTGCCAGCAGGGGGTTTTATTGGACCCAGTACTTC
abundance: .; v_gene: TRBV11-2; d_gene: .; j_gene: TRBJ1-1; CDR3aa: CASSLGRGTEAFF; CDR3nt: TGTGCCAGCAGCTTAGGTAGAGGGACTGAAGCTTTCTTT
abundance: few; v_gene: TRBV7-8; d_gene: TRBD2; j_gene: TRBJ2-5; CDR3aa: CASSLVSGGAQGTQYF; CDR3nt: TGTGCCAGCAGCTTAGTTAGCGGGGGGGCTCAGGGGACCCAGTACTTC
abundance: once; v_gene: TRBV6-1; d_gene: TRBD1; j_gene: TRBJ2-5; CDR3aa: CASSKDRGLQETQYF; CDR3nt: TGTGCCAGCAGCAAAGACAGGGGGCTCCAAGAGACCCAGTACTTC
abundance: .; v_gene: TRBV6-5; d_gene: .; j_gene: TRBJ1-2; CDR3aa: CASSRTYGGYTF; CDR3nt: TGTGCCAGCAGTCGGACGTATGGGGGCTACACCTTC
abundance: .; v_gene: TRBV6-5; d_gene: TRBD2; j_gene: TRBJ2-3; CDR3aa: CASSPTLAGVDTQYF; CDR3nt: TGTGCCAGCAGTCCAACACTAGCGGGGGTTGATACGCAGTATTTT
abundance: .; v_gene: TRBV30; d_gene: .; j_gene: TRBJ2-7; CDR3aa: CAWSPGASNEQYF; CDR3nt: TGTGCCTGGAGCCCGGGCGCATCGAACGAGCAGTACTTC
abundance: .; v_gene: TRBV29-1; d_gene: TRBD2; j_gene: TRBJ2-1; CDR3aa: CSAGTSLHEQFF; CDR3nt: TGCAGCGCCGGGACTAGCCTCCATGAGCAGTTCTTC
abundance: few; v_gene: TRBV7-2; d_gene: .; j_gene: TRBJ1-4; CDR3aa: CASSPAEREKLFF; CDR3nt: TGTGCCAGCAGCCCGGCAGAGAGGGAAAAACTGTTTTTT
abundance: few; v_gene: TRBV28; d_gene: .; j_gene: TRBJ1-1; CDR3aa: CASAGTEAFF; CDR3nt: TGTGCCAGCGCCGGGACAGAAGCTTTCTTT
abundance: .; v_gene: TRBV29-1; d_gene: .; j_gene: TRBJ2-1; CDR3aa: CSVRDSGNEQFF; CDR3nt: TGCAGCGTCCGCGACAGCGGCAATGAGCAGTTCTTC
abundance: .; v_gene: TRBV29-1; d_gene: .; j_gene: TRBJ2-7; CDR3aa: CSAVTSSYEQYF; CDR3nt: TGCAGCGCCGTGACAAGCTCCTACGAGCAGTACTTC
abundance: medium-sized; v_gene: TRBV18; d_gene: .; j_gene: TRBJ2-7; CDR3aa: CASSLPGRNYEQYF; CDR3nt: TGTGCCAGCTCACTCCCAGGTCGAAACTACGAGCAGTACTTC
abundance: .; v_gene: TRBV29-1; d_gene: TRBD2; j_gene: TRBJ2-7; CDR3aa: CSVVGAGIYEQYF; CDR3nt: TGCAGCGTTGTTGGAGCGGGAATCTACGAGCAGTACTTC
abundance: few; v_gene: TRBV7-2; d_gene: .; j_gene: TRBJ1-2; CDR3aa: CASRPILQDYGYTF; CDR3nt: TGTGCCAGCAGACCGATTCTACAGGACTATGGCTACACCTTC
abundance: .; v_gene: TRBV20-1; d_gene: .; j_gene: TRBJ2-1; CDR3aa: CSAQREIRFF; CDR3nt: TGCAGTGCTCAACGGGAGATTCGGTTCTTC
abundance: .; v_gene: TRBV30; d_gene: TRBD2; j_gene: TRBJ2-3; CDR3aa: CAWSSGDRTDTQYF; CDR3nt: TGTGCCTGGAGTAGCGGGGACCGCACAGATACGCAGTATTTT
abundance: few; v_gene: TRBV23-1; d_gene: .; j_gene: TRBJ2-3; CDR3aa: CASEGYTQYF; CDR3nt: TGCGCCAGCGAGGGATATACGCAGTATTTT
abundance: .; v_gene: TRBV5-6; d_gene: TRBD2; j_gene: TRBJ2-5; CDR3aa: CASSLGLASRETQYF; CDR3nt: TGTGCCAGCAGCTTGGGACTAGCGAGTCGAGAGACCCAGTACTTC
abundance: .; v_gene: TRBV11-2; d_gene: .; j_gene: TRBJ2-1; CDR3aa: CASSLVRGPRNEQFF; CDR3nt: TGTGCCAGCAGCTTAGTCCGGGGCCCTCGGAATGAGCAGTTCTTC
abundance: .; v_gene: TRBV30; d_gene: TRBD2; j_gene: TRBJ2-5; CDR3aa: CAWSPRGGQETQYF; CDR3nt: TGTGCCTGGAGTCCTCGGGGGGGCCAAGAGACCCAGTACTTC